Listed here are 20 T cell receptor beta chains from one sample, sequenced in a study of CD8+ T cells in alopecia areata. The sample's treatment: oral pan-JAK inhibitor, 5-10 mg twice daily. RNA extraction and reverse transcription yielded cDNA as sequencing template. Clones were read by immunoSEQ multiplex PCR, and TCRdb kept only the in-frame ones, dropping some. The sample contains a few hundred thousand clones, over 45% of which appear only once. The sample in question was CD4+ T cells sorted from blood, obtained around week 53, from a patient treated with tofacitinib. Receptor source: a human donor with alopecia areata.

This CDR3 reads CSVDRAGELFF. The CDR3 region has the DNA TGCAGCGTTGACAGGGCCGGGGAGCTGTTTTTT. This chain connects TRBV29-1 to TRBJ2-2, with a weak D call TRBD1 (5 bases). From germline, CDR1 is SQVTM and CDR2 ANQGSEA. V was clipped by 3 bases and J by 6 bases, with 5 bases between them. CDR3 size: 11 residues.

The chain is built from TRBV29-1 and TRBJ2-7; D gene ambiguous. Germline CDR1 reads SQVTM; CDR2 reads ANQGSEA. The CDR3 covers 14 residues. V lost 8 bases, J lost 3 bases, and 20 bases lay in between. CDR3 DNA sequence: TGCAGCTCTTCTCCACCAGACCGGTACTACGAGCAGTACTTC. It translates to CSSSPPDRYYEQYF.

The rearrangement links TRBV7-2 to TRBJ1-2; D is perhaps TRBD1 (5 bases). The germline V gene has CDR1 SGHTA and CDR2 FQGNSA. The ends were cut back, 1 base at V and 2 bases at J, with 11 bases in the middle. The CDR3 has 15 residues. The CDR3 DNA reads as TGTGCCAGCAGCTTAGTGAGGGGCGCAAACTATGGCTACACCTTC. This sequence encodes CASSLVRGANYGYTF.

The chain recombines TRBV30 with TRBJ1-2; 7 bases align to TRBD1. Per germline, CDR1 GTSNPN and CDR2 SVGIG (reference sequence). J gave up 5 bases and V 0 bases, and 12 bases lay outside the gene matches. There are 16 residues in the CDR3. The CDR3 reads CAWSVHLRQGVYGYTF. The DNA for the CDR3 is TGTGCCTGGAGTGTACATCTCCGACAGGGTGTATATGGCTACACCTTC.

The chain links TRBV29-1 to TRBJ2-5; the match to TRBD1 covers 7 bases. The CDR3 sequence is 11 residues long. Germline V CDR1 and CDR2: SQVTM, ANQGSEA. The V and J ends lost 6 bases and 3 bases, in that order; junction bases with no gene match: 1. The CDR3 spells CSVGTEETQYF. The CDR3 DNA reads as TGCAGCGTGGGGACAGAAGAGACCCAGTACTTC.

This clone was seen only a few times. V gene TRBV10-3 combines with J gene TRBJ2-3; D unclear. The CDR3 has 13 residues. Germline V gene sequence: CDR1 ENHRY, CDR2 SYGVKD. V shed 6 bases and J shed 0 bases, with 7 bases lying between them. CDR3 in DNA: TGTGCCATCAGCTCGGCCAGCACAGATACGCAGTATTTT. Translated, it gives CAISSASTDTQYF.

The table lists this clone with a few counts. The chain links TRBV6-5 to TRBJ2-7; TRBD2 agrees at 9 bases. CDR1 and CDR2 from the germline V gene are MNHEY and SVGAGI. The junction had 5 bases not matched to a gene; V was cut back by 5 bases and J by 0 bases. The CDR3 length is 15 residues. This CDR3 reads CASSIAGASSYEQYF. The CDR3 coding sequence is TGTGCCAGCAGTATAGCGGGGGCGAGCTCCTACGAGCAGTACTTC.

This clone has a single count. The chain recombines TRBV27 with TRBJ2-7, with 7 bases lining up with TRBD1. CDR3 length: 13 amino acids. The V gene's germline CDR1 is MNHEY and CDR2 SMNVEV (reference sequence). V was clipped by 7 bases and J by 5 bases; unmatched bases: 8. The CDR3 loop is CASIWSDRDEQYF. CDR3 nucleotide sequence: TGTGCCAGCATTTGGTCCGACAGGGACGAGCAGTACTTC.

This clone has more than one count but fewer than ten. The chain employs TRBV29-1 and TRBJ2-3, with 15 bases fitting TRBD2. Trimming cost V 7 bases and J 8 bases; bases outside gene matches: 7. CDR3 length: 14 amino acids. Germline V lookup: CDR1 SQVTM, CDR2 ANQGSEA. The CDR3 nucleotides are TGCAGCGAGGGACTAGCGGGGGGCCGGGGTACGCAGTATTTT. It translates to CSEGLAGGRGTQYF.

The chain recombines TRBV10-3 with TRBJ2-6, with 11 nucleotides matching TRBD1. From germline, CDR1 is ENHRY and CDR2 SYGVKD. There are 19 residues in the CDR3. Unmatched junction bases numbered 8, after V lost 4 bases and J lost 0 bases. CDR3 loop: CAISAGTGGVSSGANVLTF. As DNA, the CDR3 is TGTGCCATCAGTGCCGGGACAGGGGGAGTCTCCTCTGGGGCCAACGTCCTGACTTTC.

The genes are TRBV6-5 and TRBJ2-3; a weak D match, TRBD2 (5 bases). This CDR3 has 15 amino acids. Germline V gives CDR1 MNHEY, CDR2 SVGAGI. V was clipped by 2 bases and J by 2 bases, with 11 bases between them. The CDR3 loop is CASSYGGVITDTQYF. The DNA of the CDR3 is TGTGCCAGCAGTTACGGAGGTGTCATCACAGATACGCAGTATTTT.

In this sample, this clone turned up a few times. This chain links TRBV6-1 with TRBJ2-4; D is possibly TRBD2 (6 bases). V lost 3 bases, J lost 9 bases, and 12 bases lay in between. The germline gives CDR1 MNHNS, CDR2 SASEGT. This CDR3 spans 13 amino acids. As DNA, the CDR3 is TGTGCCAGCAGTGATCGGAAGGAGGGCATTCAGTACTTC. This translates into CASSDRKEGIQYF.

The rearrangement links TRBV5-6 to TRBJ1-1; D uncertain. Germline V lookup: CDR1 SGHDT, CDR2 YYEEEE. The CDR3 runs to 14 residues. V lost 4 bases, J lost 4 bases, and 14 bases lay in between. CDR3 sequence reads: CASSPQNYRTEAFF. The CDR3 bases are TGTGCCAGCAGCCCTCAGAATTATCGCACTGAAGCTTTCTTT.

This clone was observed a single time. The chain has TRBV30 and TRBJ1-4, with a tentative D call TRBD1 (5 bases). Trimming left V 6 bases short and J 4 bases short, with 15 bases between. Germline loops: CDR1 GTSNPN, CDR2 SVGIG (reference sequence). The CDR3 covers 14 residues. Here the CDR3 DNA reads TGTGCCTGTCAAGTGGGGACCTATAATGAAAAACTGTTTTTT. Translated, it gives CACQVGTYNEKLFF.

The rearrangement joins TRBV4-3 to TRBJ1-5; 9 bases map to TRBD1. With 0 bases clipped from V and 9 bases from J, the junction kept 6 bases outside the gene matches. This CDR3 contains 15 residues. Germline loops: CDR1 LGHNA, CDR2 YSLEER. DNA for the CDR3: TGCGCCAGCAGCCAAGAGGACAGGGGACCATGGCCCCAGCATTTT. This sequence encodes CASSQEDRGPWPQHF.

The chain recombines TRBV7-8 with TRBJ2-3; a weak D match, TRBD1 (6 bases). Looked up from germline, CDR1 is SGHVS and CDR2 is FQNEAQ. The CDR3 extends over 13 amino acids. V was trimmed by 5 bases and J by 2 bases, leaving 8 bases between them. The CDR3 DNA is TGTGCCAGCAGCCGGACAGACACAGATACGCAGTATTTT. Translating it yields CASSRTDTDTQYF.

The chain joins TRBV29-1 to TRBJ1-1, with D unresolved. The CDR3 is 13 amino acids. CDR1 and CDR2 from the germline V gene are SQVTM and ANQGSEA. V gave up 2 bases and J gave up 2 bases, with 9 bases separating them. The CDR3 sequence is CSVEIDRNTEAFF. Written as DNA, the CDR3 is TGCAGCGTTGAAATCGATCGAAACACTGAAGCTTTCTTT.

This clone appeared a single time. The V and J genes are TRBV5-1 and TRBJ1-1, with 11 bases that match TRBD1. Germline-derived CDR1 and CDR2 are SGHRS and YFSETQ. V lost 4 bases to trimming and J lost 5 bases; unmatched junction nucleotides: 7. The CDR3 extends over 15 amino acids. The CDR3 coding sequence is TGCGCCAGCAGCAAGGGGGACAGGGGGTTTACTGAAGCTTTCTTT. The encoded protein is CASSKGDRGFTEAFF.

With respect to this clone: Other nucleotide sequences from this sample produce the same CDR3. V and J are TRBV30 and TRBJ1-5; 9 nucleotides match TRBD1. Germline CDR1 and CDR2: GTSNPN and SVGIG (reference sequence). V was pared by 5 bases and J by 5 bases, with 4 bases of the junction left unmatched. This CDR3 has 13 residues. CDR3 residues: CAWRTGGDQPQHF. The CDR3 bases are TGTGCCTGGCGAACAGGGGGCGATCAGCCCCAGCATTTT.

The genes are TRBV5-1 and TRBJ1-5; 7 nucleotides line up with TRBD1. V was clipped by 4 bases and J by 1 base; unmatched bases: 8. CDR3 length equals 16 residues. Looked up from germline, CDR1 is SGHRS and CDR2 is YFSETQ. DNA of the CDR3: TGCGCCAGCAGCATAGGGACAGTCGGGAGCAATCAGCCCCAGCATTTT. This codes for CASSIGTVGSNQPQHF.